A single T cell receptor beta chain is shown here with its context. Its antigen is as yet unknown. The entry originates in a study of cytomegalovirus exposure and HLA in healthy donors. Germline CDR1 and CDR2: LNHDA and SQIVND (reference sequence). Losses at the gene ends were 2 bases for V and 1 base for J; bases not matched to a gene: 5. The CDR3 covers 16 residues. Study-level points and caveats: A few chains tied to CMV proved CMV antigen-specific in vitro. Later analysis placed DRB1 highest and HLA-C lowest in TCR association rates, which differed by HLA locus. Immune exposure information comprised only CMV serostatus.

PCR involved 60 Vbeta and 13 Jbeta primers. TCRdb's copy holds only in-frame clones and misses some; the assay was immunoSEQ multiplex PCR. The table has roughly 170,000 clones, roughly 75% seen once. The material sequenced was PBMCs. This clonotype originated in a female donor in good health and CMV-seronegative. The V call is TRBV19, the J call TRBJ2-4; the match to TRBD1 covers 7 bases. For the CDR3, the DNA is TGTGCCAGTAGTATAACAGGGGTAAGGGCCAAAAACATTCAGTACTTC. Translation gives CASSITGVRAKNIQYF.